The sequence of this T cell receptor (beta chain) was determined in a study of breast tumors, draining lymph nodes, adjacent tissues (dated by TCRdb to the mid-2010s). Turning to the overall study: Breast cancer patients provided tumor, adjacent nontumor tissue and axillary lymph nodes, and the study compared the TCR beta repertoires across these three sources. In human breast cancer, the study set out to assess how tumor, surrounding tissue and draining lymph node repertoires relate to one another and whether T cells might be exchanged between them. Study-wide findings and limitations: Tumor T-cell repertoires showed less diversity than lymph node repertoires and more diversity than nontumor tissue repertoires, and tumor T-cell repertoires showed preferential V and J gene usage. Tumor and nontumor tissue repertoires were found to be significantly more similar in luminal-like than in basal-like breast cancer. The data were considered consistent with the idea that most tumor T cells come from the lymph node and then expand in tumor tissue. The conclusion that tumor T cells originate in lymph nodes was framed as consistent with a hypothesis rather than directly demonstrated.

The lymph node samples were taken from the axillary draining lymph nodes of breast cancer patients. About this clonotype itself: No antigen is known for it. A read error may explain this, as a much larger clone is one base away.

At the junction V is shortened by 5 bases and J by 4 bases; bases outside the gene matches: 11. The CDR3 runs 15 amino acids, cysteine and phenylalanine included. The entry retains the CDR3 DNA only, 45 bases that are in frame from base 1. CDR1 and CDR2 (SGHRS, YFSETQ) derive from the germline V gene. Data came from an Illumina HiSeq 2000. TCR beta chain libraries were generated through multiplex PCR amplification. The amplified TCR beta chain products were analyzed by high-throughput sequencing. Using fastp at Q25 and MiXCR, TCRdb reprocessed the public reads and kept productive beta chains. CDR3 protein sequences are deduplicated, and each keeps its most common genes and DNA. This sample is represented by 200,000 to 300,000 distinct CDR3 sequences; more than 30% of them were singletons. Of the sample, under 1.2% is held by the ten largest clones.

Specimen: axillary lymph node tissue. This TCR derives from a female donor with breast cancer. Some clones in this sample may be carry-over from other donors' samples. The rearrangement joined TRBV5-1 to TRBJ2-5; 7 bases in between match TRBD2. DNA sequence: TGCGCCAGCAGGGAGAGGGGAGGGCCAACAGAGACCCAGTACTTC. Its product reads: CASRERGGPTETQYF.